The TCR beta chain under discussion was sequenced for a study of shared clonotypes between healthy human individuals. Study-level findings and limits: Tissues were not sampled, only blood, and their repertoires likely differ.

The germline V and J ends were trimmed by 9 bases and 5 bases, with 10 bases remaining between them. The CDR3 spans 11 residues. Germline assignment: CDR1 SGHDN and CDR2 FVKESK. Measured with immunoSEQ multiplex PCR; TCRdb has only the in-frame clones, and not every one. The table lists about 2 million clones, about 95% of them singletons. Positive CCR7 selection of CD45RO-negative cells yielded the naive CD8 cells, and terminally differentiated effector memory CD45RA+ cells were excluded. Concerning this clone: Its cognate antigen is unknown.

The sequencing input was naive CD8+ T cells sorted from blood. This receptor was taken from a man younger than 35 in good health. The chain employs TRBV14 and TRBJ1-1, with D unclear. In DNA form, the CDR3 reads TGTGCCAGTTTGGTTGGTACTGAAGCTTTCTTT. It yields the protein CASLVGTEAFF.